The 27 T cell receptor beta chains given below trace back to one sample, sequenced in a study of T cells after yellow fever vaccination. TCRdb independently ran MiXCR on the 5' RACE reads; one entry per CDR3 protein. Among hundreds of thousands of distinct CDR3 sequences listed, 8.1% were seen once. The sample consisted of PBMCs, taken about 41 days after the first yellow fever vaccination. All receptors come from a man younger than 35 who received the YFV17D yellow fever vaccine.

This clonotype was detected ten times or more. The chain combines TRBV5-1 with TRBJ2-5; D is ambiguous. Trimming left V 3 bases short and J 5 bases short, with 11 bases between. The CDR3 covers 13 residues. Germline-derived CDR1 and CDR2 are SGHRS and YFSETQ. This chain's CDR3 is CASSWSYWETQYF. CDR3 DNA sequence: TGCGCCAGCAGCTGGTCCTACTGGGAGACCCAGTACTTC. The full variable domain, completed using reference TRBV5-1 and TRBJ2-5, is KAGVTQTPRYLIKTRGQQVTLSCSPISGHRSVSWYQQTPGQGLQFLFEYFSETQRNKGNFPGRFSGRQFSNSRSEMNVSTLELGDSALYLCASSWSYWETQYFGPGTRLLVL.

This chain joins TRBV21-1 and TRBJ1-1; the table assigns TRBD1, which was not confirmed against the DNA. TRBV21-1 is labeled a pseudogene. This CDR3 spans 13 amino acids. The CDR3 sequence: CASSNEEGTEAFF. The DNA of the CDR3 is TGTGCCAGCAGCAATGAAGAGGGGACTGAAGCTTTCTTT.

This clonotype was seen ten or more times. The V gene is TRBV20-1, the J gene TRBJ2-1; D may be TRBD2 (5 bases). The CDR3 loop spans 15 amino acids. Germline lookup yields CDR1 DFQATT and CDR2 SNEGSKA (reference sequence). Between the trimmed V and J ends, which lost 4 bases and 1 base, there was a span of 14 bases. The CDR3 nucleotides are TGCAGTGCTATGCCTGGACGGGGATCCTACAATGAGCAGTTCTTC. Translating gives CSAMPGRGSYNEQFF.

The rearrangement joins TRBV15 to TRBJ2-5; 7 nucleotides match TRBD1. V trimming: 3 bases; J trimming: 8 bases; junction bases outside the gene matches: 6. Germline CDR1 is LNHNV and CDR2 is YYDKDF (reference sequence). The length of the CDR3 is 13 residues. CDR3 sequence (DNA): TGTGCCACCAGCAGTGGGGACAGCCCTACCCAGTACTTC. Translating gives CATSSGDSPTQYF.

This chain links TRBV4-1 with TRBJ2-3; maybe TRBD2 (7 bases). The CDR3 is 18 amino acids. Per the germline V gene, CDR1 is MGHRA and CDR2 is YSYEKL. The germline V and J ends were trimmed by 0 bases and 0 bases, with 16 bases remaining between them. This CDR3 reads CASSQEGGGRGSTDTQYF. CDR3 bases: TGCGCCAGCAGCCAAGAAGGGGGAGGGCGGGGTAGCACAGATACGCAGTATTTT.

This clonotype has a handful of counts. V and J are TRBV3-1 and TRBJ1-3, with D hard to call. V shed 1 base and J shed 3 bases, with 4 bases lying between them. Germline CDR1 is LGHDT and CDR2 is YNNKEL (reference sequence). This CDR3 is built from 13 residues. The CDR3 sequence is CASSQADGNTIYF. CDR3 coding DNA: TGTGCCAGCAGCCAAGCTGATGGAAACACCATATATTTT.

This rearrangement joins TRBV6-1 to TRBJ1-6, with D possibly being TRBD1 (5 bases). V gave up 6 bases and J gave up 6 bases, with 12 bases separating them. From germline, CDR1 is MNHNS and CDR2 SASEGT. The CDR3 loop spans 14 amino acids. CDR3 in DNA: TGTGCCAGCAGCCTTGAGACAGCTAATTCACCCCTCCACTTT. This gives the protein CASSLETANSPLHF.

The chain employs TRBV7-6 and TRBJ2-7, with no clear D. V was clipped by 1 base and J by 4 bases, with 8 bases between them. Germline CDR1 is SGHVS and CDR2 is FNYEAQ. This CDR3 has 13 amino acids. The CDR3 DNA reads as TGTGCCAGCAGCTTAGGTGGGTGGTACGAGCAGTACTTC. It encodes CASSLGGWYEQYF.

This clonotype was seen a handful of times. CDR3: CASRQGADGNQPQHF. CDR3 bases: TGCGCCAGCAGACAGGGGGCAGATGGCAATCAGCCCCAGCATTTT. The chain employs TRBV5-1 and TRBJ1-5; TRBD1 agrees at 9 bases. This CDR3 region has 15 residues. V shed 5 bases, J shed 2 bases, and the junction held 5 bases outside the gene matches. The V gene's germline CDR1 is SGHRS and CDR2 YFSETQ.

The chain joins TRBV20-1 to TRBJ2-3; 9 bases fit TRBD1. V shed 6 bases, J shed 4 bases, and the junction held 11 bases outside the gene matches. The CDR3 has 15 residues. Germline-derived CDR1 and CDR2 are DFQATT and SNEGSKA (reference sequence). The CDR3 loop reads CSAIEGTGSADTQYF. The CDR3 DNA follows: TGCAGTGCCATCGAAGGGACAGGGAGCGCAGATACGCAGTATTTT.

This clonotype was counted ten times or more. A read error may produce the germline difference seen at one junction end. Here the CDR3 DNA reads TGTGCCAGCAGCCAAGATCGAGGGGGCCCACTCTTC. It yields the protein CASSQDRGGPLF. The chain couples TRBV3-1 to TRBJ2-1; 7 bases map to TRBD1. The length of the CDR3 is 12 residues. CDR1 is LGHDT, CDR2 YNNKEL, per germline (reference sequence).

In this sample, this clonotype turned up a few times. The V and J genes are TRBV12-3 or TRBV12-4 and TRBJ2-1, with 8 bases fitting TRBD2. V was clipped by 8 bases and J by 10 bases; unmatched bases: 13. The CDR3 extends over 14 amino acids. DNA of the CDR3: TGTGCCAGCCGATTGGGGCTAGCGGGCCAGGAGCAGTTCTTC. Its translation is CASRLGLAGQEQFF.

This rearrangement joins TRBV9 to TRBJ2-7, with D maybe TRBD1 (6 bases). Per the germline V gene, CDR1 is SGDLS and CDR2 is YYNGEE. The V end was cut by 4 bases, the J end by 2 bases, with 16 bases between. The CDR3 spans 15 residues. The CDR3 here is CASSSWAGTTYEQYF. The CDR3 DNA sequence: TGTGCCAGCAGCTCCTGGGCAGGGACAACCTACGAGCAGTACTTC.

The chain employs TRBV25-1 and TRBJ1-1; unclear D gene. The CDR3 runs to 13 residues. The V gene lost 1 base and the J gene lost 5 bases, with 8 bases spanning the gap. Germline V lookup: CDR1 MGHDK, CDR2 SYGVNS. As DNA, the CDR3 is TGTGCCAGCAGTGAATGGATACAGACTGAAGCTTTCTTT. Translation: CASSEWIQTEAFF.

This clonotype has just a few counts. The genes are TRBV18 and TRBJ2-2; D perhaps matches TRBD1 (6 bases). The CDR3 contains 15 residues. Per germline, CDR1 KGHSH and CDR2 LQKENI. V lost 6 bases and J 0 bases, leaving 11 bases between the germline ends. CDR3 loop: CASSVRTANTGELFF. The DNA of the CDR3 is TGTGCCAGCTCGGTTCGGACAGCGAACACCGGGGAGCTGTTTTTT.

There are a few counts of this clonotype. V is TRBV5-6 and J is TRBJ2-7; the match to TRBD1 covers 7 bases. Germline CDR1 SGHDT, CDR2 YYEEEE. V lost 2 bases, J lost 3 bases, and 2 bases stayed unmatched. This CDR3 has 13 amino acids. CDR3 coding DNA: TGTGCCAGCAGCTTTGGGACAGTCTACGAGCAGTACTTC. Residues: CASSFGTVYEQYF.

In its sample, this clonotype was seen a few times. This rearrangement joins TRBV20-1 to TRBJ2-1; 7 nucleotides match TRBD2. Looked up from germline, CDR1 is DFQATT and CDR2 is SNEGSKA (reference sequence). This CDR3 comprises 15 residues. J lost 6 bases, V lost 0 bases, and 8 bases had no gene match. CDR3 nucleotide sequence: TGCAGTGCTAGAGATCTCCGAGCGGGACTCAATGAGCAGTTCTTC. Its protein product is CSARDLRAGLNEQFF.

This clonotype was detected many times. J is TRBJ1-1 and V is TRBV4-2; 8 bases match TRBD1. V gave up 1 base and J gave up 6 bases; unmatched junction bases: 4. The CDR3 totals 14 residues. From germline, CDR1 is LGHNA and CDR2 YNFKEQ. CDR3 sequence: CASSQGQGIPEAFF. DNA of the CDR3: TGTGCCAGCAGCCAAGGACAGGGGATTCCTGAAGCTTTCTTT.

This clonotype occurred a few times. The chain is built from TRBV7-9 and TRBJ2-2, with D unresolved. This CDR3 spans 15 amino acids. Trimming took 1 base from V and 2 from J, leaving 8 bases between them. CDR1 and CDR2 (germline): SEHNR, FQNEAQ (reference sequence). The CDR3 loop reads CASSLEGGNTGELFF. CDR3 in DNA: TGTGCCAGCAGCTTAGAGGGCGGCAACACCGGGGAGCTGTTTTTT.

The chain uses TRBV28 and TRBJ1-2, with D possibly being TRBD1 (6 bases). CDR1 is MDHEN and CDR2 is SYDVKM in the germline V gene. The CDR3 has 15 residues. The V gene lost 6 bases and the J gene lost 6 bases, with 20 bases spanning the gap. In DNA, the CDR3 is TGTGCCAGCAGAACTTTGGGGGGCTTGGATCATGGCTACACCTTC. Residues: CASRTLGGLDHGYTF.

This clonotype was observed many times. The chain links TRBV6-6 to TRBJ1-1, with no clear D. In germline, CDR1 is MNHNY, CDR2 SVGAGI (reference sequence). Deletions cut 3 bases from V and 2 bases from J, with 7 bases between. The CDR3 covers 13 residues. DNA of the CDR3: TGTGCCAGCAGTTATGTGATTAACACTGAAGCTTTCTTT. This encodes CASSYVINTEAFF.

This clonotype has a handful of counts. The chain uses TRBV24-1 and TRBJ1-1; 9 bases are a match to TRBD1. After removal of 5 bases from V and 6 bases from J, the junction contained 6 bases not matched to a gene. Germline V gives CDR1 KGHDR, CDR2 SFDVKD. The CDR3 totals 14 residues. The CDR3 nucleotides are TGTGCCACCAGTGCCGGGACAGGGTCGGCTGAAGCTTTCTTT. It translates to CATSAGTGSAEAFF.

The J gene is TRBJ1-2, the V gene TRBV12-3 or TRBV12-4; the D gene is possibly TRBD1 (5 bases). CDR3 size: 15 residues. V dropped 5 bases and J dropped 2 bases, with 15 bases sitting between them. Written as DNA, the CDR3 is TGTGCCAGCAGTCCGTGGGACGGTCCAAACTATGGCTACACCTTC. Protein: CASSPWDGPNYGYTF.

This clonotype was found a few times. The chain uses TRBV5-4 and TRBJ1-6; D uncertain. There are 14 residues in the CDR3. V was pared by 4 bases and J by 10 bases, with 15 bases between. The germline gives CDR1 SGHNT, CDR2 YYREEE (reference sequence). Here the CDR3 reads CASSDPRDRSPLHF. The CDR3 DNA is TGTGCCAGCAGCGACCCGCGGGATCGGTCACCCCTCCACTTT.

In its sample, this clonotype was seen many times. The rearrangement links TRBV7-3 to TRBJ1-1; D gene ambiguous. The CDR3 has 16 amino acids. Germline V lookup: CDR1 SGHTA, CDR2 FQGTGA. V lost 2 bases and J 0 bases, leaving 13 bases between the germline ends. The CDR3 reads CASSLAPGDLNTEAFF. The DNA of the CDR3 is TGTGCCAGCAGCTTAGCCCCCGGAGATTTGAACACTGAAGCTTTCTTT.

This clonotype was seen more than once but under ten times. The rearrangement joins TRBV11-3 to TRBJ1-3, with 8 bases identical to TRBD1. Germline CDR1 SGHNT, CDR2 YENEEA. The CDR3 covers 16 residues. V dropped 4 bases and J dropped 4; count of bases not matched to a gene: 9. The CDR3 protein is CASSSGQGRSGNTIYF. The DNA for the CDR3 is TGTGCCAGCAGCTCCGGACAGGGCAGATCCGGAAACACCATATATTTT.

This clonotype was seen a few times. The gene calls are TRBV9 and TRBJ2-2, with a weak D call TRBD1 (5 bases). Germline CDR1 is SGDLS and CDR2 is YYNGEE. V was trimmed by 1 base and J by 4 bases, leaving 17 bases between them. This CDR3 spans 17 amino acids. CDR3 sequence reads: CASSVSTPPGSTGELFF. In nucleotides, the CDR3 is TGTGCCAGCAGCGTATCCACCCCGCCAGGGTCCACCGGGGAGCTGTTTTTT.